This entry lists 25 T cell receptor beta chains sequenced from one sample in a study of blood T cells in healthy people across ages. The authors ran a second PCR of about 7 to 11 cycles using a sample-barcoded 5' primer and a J-beta primer mix. From the 5' RACE reads, TCRdb called clonotypes with MiXCR, one entry per CDR3 protein. The data show around 2 million distinct CDR3 sequences, with 35% to 50% seen just once and more than 20% held by the top ten. The sample comprised blood. These receptor sequences come from a human donor in good health.

The rearrangement uses TRBV7-9 and TRBJ1-1, with a possible D match to TRBD1 (5 bases). Germline CDR1 SEHNR, CDR2 FQNEAQ (reference sequence). V was shortened by 7 bases and J by 1 base, with 10 bases between the two germline ends. The CDR3 spans 13 residues. The CDR3 region has the DNA TGTGCCAGCACCGACGGGGGGAACACTGAAGCTTTCTTT. Encoded protein: CASTDGGNTEAFF. The entire variable domain, with the rest obtained from reference TRBV7-9 and TRBJ1-1, is as follows: DTGVSQNPRHKITKRGQNVTFRCDPISEHNRLYWYRQTLGQGPEFLTYFQNEAQLEKSRLLSDRFSAERPKGSFSTLEIQRTEQGDSAMYLCASTDGGNTEAFFGQGTRLTVV.

The chain recombines TRBV5-1 with TRBJ2-5; 12 bases are shared with TRBD2. The CDR3 extends over 20 amino acids. V shed 2 bases and J 3 bases; nucleotides not matched to a gene: 17. The germline CDR1 and CDR2 sequences are SGHRS and YFSETQ. CDR3 nucleotide sequence: TGCGCCAGCAGCTTCCTAGCGGGGGGGCCGGGGTTTCGGCCCAAAGAGACCCAGTACTTC. Encoded protein: CASSFLAGGPGFRPKETQYF.

This clonotype has only a few counts. V is TRBV27 and J is TRBJ2-7, with D possibly TRBD2 on 6 matching bases. The CDR3 sequence is 13 residues long. Germline lookup yields CDR1 MNHEY and CDR2 SMNVEV (reference sequence). Between the trimmed V and J ends, which lost 4 bases and 4 bases, there was a span of 11 bases. The CDR3 sequence is CASSSLGLYEQYF. The CDR3 nucleotides read TGTGCCAGCAGTTCACTGGGACTTTACGAGCAGTACTTC.

This chain connects TRBV7-9 to TRBJ2-1; 13 bases are a match to TRBD2. With 5 bases clipped from V and 5 bases from J, the junction kept 18 bases outside the gene matches. This CDR3 contains 20 residues. CDR1 and CDR2 (germline): SEHNR, FQNEAQ (reference sequence). CDR3 sequence reads: CASSPLVGLAGVRSDNEQFF. The CDR3 coding sequence is TGTGCCAGCAGCCCCCTGGTCGGACTAGCGGGGGTTCGGAGCGACAATGAGCAGTTCTTC.

This clonotype was seen more than once but under ten times. The chain employs TRBV12-3 or TRBV12-4 and TRBJ2-1; D possibly matches TRBD1 or TRBD2 (5 bases each). The ends were cut back, 10 bases at V and 10 bases at J, with 17 bases in the middle. This CDR3 region has 12 residues. This chain's CDR3 is CATQGLRREQFF. CDR3 bases: TGTGCCACCCAGGGATTGCGGAGGGAGCAGTTCTTC.

This clonotype came up a few times. The J gene is TRBJ2-5, the V gene TRBV5-1; possible D gene TRBD1, 6 bases. V lost 1 base and J lost 11, with 18 bases in between. The CDR3 totals 14 residues. In germline, CDR1 is SGHRS, CDR2 YFSETQ. For the CDR3, the DNA is TGCGCCAGCAGCTTGTATCTCGGGACATGGGAGCAGTACTTC. It translates to CASSLYLGTWEQYF.

Comments on this clonotype: Germline is not matched at one junction end, which may reflect a read error. The chain combines TRBV5-1 with TRBJ1-2; possibly TRBD1 for D (6 bases). The germline V gene encodes CDR1 SGHRS and CDR2 YFSETQ. The CDR3 contains 14 residues. The CDR3, as DNA: TGCGCCAGCAGCTTACGGACAGTAGATTATGACTACACCTTC. It translates to CASSLRTVDYDYTF.

The J gene is TRBJ2-1, the V gene TRBV20-1, with D uncertain. The CDR3 spans 14 residues. Trimming cost V 3 bases and J 4 bases, with 13 bases left between them. Germline loops: CDR1 DFQATT, CDR2 SNEGSKA (reference sequence). This CDR3 reads CSARPDTEYNEQFF. The CDR3 region has the DNA TGCAGTGCTAGGCCCGACACTGAGTACAATGAGCAGTTCTTC.

Ten or more counts support this clonotype. This rearrangement joins TRBV25-1 to TRBJ2-6; TRBD1 might be the D (5 bases). CDR1 MGHDK and CDR2 SYGVNS come from the germline V gene. The CDR3 has 16 amino acids. The V and J ends lost 1 base and 2 bases respectively, with 9 bases between them. CDR3 loop: CASSESGRAGANVLTF. The CDR3 DNA follows: TGTGCCAGCAGTGAATCGGGCAGGGCTGGGGCCAACGTCCTGACTTTC.

The chain couples TRBV15 to TRBJ1-1, with D hard to call. Germline CDR1 and CDR2: LNHNV and YYDKDF (reference sequence). The CDR3 length is 12 residues. With 3 bases removed from V and 1 base from J, the gap between germline ends came to 3 bases. CDR3 DNA: TGTGCCACCAGCAGGACGAACACTGAAGCTTTCTTT. It is translated as CATSRTNTEAFF.

The chain has TRBV5-6 and TRBJ2-7; D gene ambiguous. The V end lost 3 bases, the J end lost 5 bases, and 12 bases lay between the germline ends. CDR1 is SGHDT and CDR2 is YYEEEE in the germline V gene. The CDR3 extends over 13 amino acids. The CDR3 nucleotides are TGTGCCAGCAGCTCGTCATTAGTCCACGAGCAGTACTTC. Protein: CASSSSLVHEQYF.

This chain uses TRBV7-2 with TRBJ1-2; a weak D match, TRBD1 (5 bases). V was trimmed by 4 bases and J by 8 bases, leaving 17 bases between them. The V gene's germline CDR1 is SGHTA and CDR2 FQGNSA. This CDR3 region has 14 residues. The CDR3 DNA reads as TGTGCCAGCAGCTCTGAACCAGGGTACGGGGGCTACACCTTC. This sequence encodes CASSSEPGYGGYTF.

The rearrangement uses TRBV20-1 and TRBJ1-2; TRBD1 might be the D (6 bases). Looked up from germline, CDR1 is DFQATT and CDR2 is SNEGSKA (reference sequence). V lost 6 bases, J lost 7 bases, and 27 bases lay in between. The CDR3 spans 16 residues. The CDR3 is CSAKGGPGAYWVGYTF. CDR3 DNA: TGCAGTGCCAAAGGGGGGCCAGGGGCGTACTGGGTTGGCTACACCTTC.

The chain joins TRBV20-1 to TRBJ1-2, with D maybe TRBD1 (5 bases). Germline V gene sequence: CDR1 DFQATT, CDR2 SNEGSKA (reference sequence). With 0 bases removed from V and 4 bases from J, the gap between germline ends came to 15 bases. The CDR3 is 15 residues long. For the CDR3, the DNA is TGCAGTGCTAGAGACCCCTCGGTCAGGGCCTATGGCTACACCTTC. This gives the protein CSARDPSVRAYGYTF.

This clonotype was seen more than once but under ten times. CDR3 sequence reads: CASSYSFVYEQYF. In DNA form, the CDR3 reads TGTGCCAGCAGTTACTCGTTTGTTTACGAGCAGTACTTC. The chain uses TRBV6-2 or TRBV6-3 and TRBJ2-7; no firm D call. This CDR3 comprises 13 residues. V dropped 0 bases and J dropped 4 bases, with 7 bases sitting between them. Looked up from germline, CDR1 is MNHEY and CDR2 is SVGEGT.

About this clonotype: One end of the junction varies from germline; a read error may be responsible. The rearrangement links TRBV14 to TRBJ1-2; a weak D match, TRBD1 (5 bases). The CDR3 is 15 amino acids. CDR1 is SGHDN, CDR2 FVKESK, per germline. CDR3 loop: CASSHTGGRHYSYTF. The CDR3 coding sequence is TGTGCCAGCAGCCATACTGGGGGTCGGCACTATAGCTACACCTTC.

This clonotype occurred many times. V is TRBV7-2 and J is TRBJ1-2; the D is unclear. Trimming cost V 5 bases and J 5 bases, with 12 bases left between them. The CDR3 totals 13 residues. CDR1 is SGHTA, CDR2 FQGNSA, per germline. The CDR3 region is CASSLERSYGYTF. For the CDR3, the DNA is TGTGCCAGCAGCCTCGAGAGGAGTTATGGCTACACCTTC. Full variable domain (missing parts from reference TRBV7-2 and TRBJ1-2): GAGVSQSPSNKVTEKGKDVELRCDPISGHTALYWYRQSLGQGLEFLIYFQGNSAPDKSGLPSDRFSAERTGGSVSTLTIQRTQQEDSAVYLCASSLERSYGYTFGSGTRLTVV.

The chain joins TRBV7-2 to TRBJ1-2; D gene ambiguous. This CDR3 has 14 amino acids. The ends were cut back, 1 base at V and 5 bases at J, with 11 bases in the middle. Germline lookup yields CDR1 SGHTA and CDR2 FQGNSA. The CDR3 reads CASSLGLGRYGYTF. In DNA, the CDR3 is TGTGCCAGCAGCTTAGGCCTGGGGAGGTATGGCTACACCTTC.

V and J are TRBV28 and TRBJ2-7; D perhaps matches TRBD1 (5 bases). The CDR3 totals 15 residues. The V gene lost 4 bases and the J gene lost 4 bases, with 17 bases spanning the gap. Germline V gene sequence: CDR1 MDHEN, CDR2 SYDVKM. The CDR3 loop is CASSSIGEGEYEQYF. In DNA form, the CDR3 reads TGTGCCAGCAGTTCTATAGGGGAAGGGGAATACGAGCAGTACTTC.

This chain links TRBV4-3 with TRBJ2-3; 11 bases are shared with TRBD2. The germline V gene has CDR1 LGHNA and CDR2 YSLEER. The CDR3 has 20 residues. V lost 4 bases, J lost 4 bases, and 19 bases stayed unmatched. This CDR3 reads CASSLEASGGTEGAADTQYF. The DNA for the CDR3 is TGCGCCAGCAGCCTCGAGGCTAGCGGGGGGACGGAAGGGGCTGCAGATACGCAGTATTTT.

The sample holds a few counts of this clonotype. The rearrangement joins TRBV12-3 or TRBV12-4 to TRBJ1-2; the match to TRBD1 covers 9 bases. The CDR3 loop spans 15 amino acids. The J segment lost 2 bases and the V segment lost 6 bases, leaving 7 bases of the junction unmatched. As DNA, the CDR3 is TGTGCCAGCAGCCCGACCGGGACAGGGAACTATGGCTACACCTTC. Translated, it gives CASSPTGTGNYGYTF.

This clonotype was found many times. The J gene is TRBJ1-1, the V gene TRBV6-2 or TRBV6-3, with 8 bases matching TRBD1. Germline V gene data show CDR1 as MNHEY and CDR2 as SVGEGT. The trim removed 4 bases at V and 8 bases at J, leaving 3 bases unmatched. The CDR3 contains 12 residues. The CDR3 DNA reads TGTGCCAGCAGTTTCCGGACAGGGGAAGCTTTCTTT. The encoded protein is CASSFRTGEAFF.

This clonotype was detected only a few times. The rearrangement links TRBV6-2 or TRBV6-3 to TRBJ2-4, with TRBD1 matching over 8 bases. The J segment lost 8 bases and the V segment lost 6 bases, leaving 12 bases of the junction unmatched. CDR1 and CDR2 (germline): MNHEY, SVGEGT. This CDR3 has 15 amino acids. The CDR3 DNA follows: TGTGCCAGCAGCTTGGGACCAGGGGGCAGCGACATTCAGTACTTC. This gives the protein CASSLGPGGSDIQYF.

The V call is TRBV20-1, the J call TRBJ1-2; TRBD1 agrees at 7 bases. V gave up 6 bases and J gave up 5 bases; unmatched junction bases: 9. Germline V gene lookup returns CDR1 DFQATT and CDR2 SNEGSKA (reference sequence). The CDR3 length is 13 residues. Here the CDR3 reads CSADGTDLYGYTF. The CDR3 DNA is TGCAGTGCCGACGGGACAGACCTTTATGGCTACACCTTC.

A few counts support this clonotype. The V call is TRBV29-1, the J call TRBJ1-1; tentatively, D is TRBD1 (6 bases). The CDR3 is 14 residues long. Looked up from germline, CDR1 is SQVTM and CDR2 is ANQGSEA. V shed 6 bases and J shed 0 bases, with 14 bases lying between them. The chain's CDR3 is CSVPPGALNTEAFF. CDR3 nucleotide sequence: TGCAGCGTACCACCGGGGGCCTTGAACACTGAAGCTTTCTTT.